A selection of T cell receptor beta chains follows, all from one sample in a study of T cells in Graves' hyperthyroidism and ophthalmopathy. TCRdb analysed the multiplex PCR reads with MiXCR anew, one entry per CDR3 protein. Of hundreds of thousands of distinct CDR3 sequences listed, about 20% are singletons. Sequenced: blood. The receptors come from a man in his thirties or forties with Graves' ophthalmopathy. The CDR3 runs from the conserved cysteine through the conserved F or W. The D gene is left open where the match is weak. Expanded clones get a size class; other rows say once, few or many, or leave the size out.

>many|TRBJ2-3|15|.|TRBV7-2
CASSLGGRHGDTQYF
TGTGCCAGCAGCTTGGGTGGGCGACATGGAGATACGCAGTATTTT
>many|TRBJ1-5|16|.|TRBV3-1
CASSQGLGQPNQPQHF
TGTGCCAGCAGCCAAGGCCTAGGACAGCCCAATCAGCCCCAGCATTTT
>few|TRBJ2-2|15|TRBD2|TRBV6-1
CASSPFREGPGELFF
TGTGCCAGCAGTCCCTTTCGGGAGGGCCCCGGGGAGCTGTTTTTT
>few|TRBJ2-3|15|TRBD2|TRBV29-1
CSVSKTSGSTDTQYF
TGCAGCGTTTCCAAGACTAGCGGTAGCACAGATACGCAGTATTTT
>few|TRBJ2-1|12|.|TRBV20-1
CSASYTSWEQFF
TGCAGTGCTAGTTACACCTCCTGGGAGCAGTTCTTC
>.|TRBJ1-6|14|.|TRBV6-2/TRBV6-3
CASRTGTNNSPLHF
TGTGCCAGCAGGACCGGGACGAATAATTCACCCCTCCACTTT
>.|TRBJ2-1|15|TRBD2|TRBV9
CASSVGLAGIDEQFF
TGTGCCAGCAGCGTCGGACTAGCGGGAATCGATGAGCAGTTCTTC
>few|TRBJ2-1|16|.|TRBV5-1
CASSLAPSSSYNEQFF
TGCGCCAGCAGCTTGGCCCCCTCGAGCTCCTACAATGAGCAGTTCTTC
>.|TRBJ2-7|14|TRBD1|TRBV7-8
CASSSRGTGSEQYF
TGTGCCAGCAGCTCGAGAGGGACAGGGTCCGAGCAGTACTTC
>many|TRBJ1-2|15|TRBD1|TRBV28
CASRRTGTVHYGYTF
TGTGCCAGTCGCCGAACCGGGACAGTTCACTATGGCTACACCTTC
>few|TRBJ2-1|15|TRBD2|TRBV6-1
CASSRRTSGNNEQFF
TGTGCCAGCAGTCGCCGGACTAGCGGGAACAATGAGCAGTTCTTC
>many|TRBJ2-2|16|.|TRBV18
CASSPPGTRFTGELFF
TGTGCCAGCTCACCTCCCGGAACTAGATTCACCGGGGAGCTGTTTTTT
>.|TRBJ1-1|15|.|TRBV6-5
CASSYSPRVNTEAFF
TGTGCCAGCAGTTACTCACCCAGGGTAAATACTGAAGCTTTCTTT
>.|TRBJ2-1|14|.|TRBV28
CASIVPSSYNEQFF
TGTGCCAGCATAGTCCCGAGCTCCTACAATGAGCAGTTCTTC
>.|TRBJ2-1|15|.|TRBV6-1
CASSKVQHRVTEQFF
TGTGCCAGCTCCAAAGTTCAGCACAGGGTTACCGAGCAGTTCTTC
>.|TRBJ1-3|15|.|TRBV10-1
CASSEKASSGNTIYF
TGCGCCAGCAGTGAGAAGGCCAGCTCTGGAAACACCATATATTTT
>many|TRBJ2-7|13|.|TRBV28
CASSFGDGYEQYF
TGTGCCAGCAGTTTCGGGGACGGCTACGAGCAGTACTTC
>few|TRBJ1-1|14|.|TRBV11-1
CASSFTEMNTEAFF
TGTGCCAGCAGCTTCACCGAAATGAACACTGAAGCTTTCTTT
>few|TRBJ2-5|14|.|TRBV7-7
CASSPERVGQTQYF
TGTGCTAGCAGCCCCGAAAGGGTAGGGCAGACCCAGTACTTC
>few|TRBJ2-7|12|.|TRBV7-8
CASSRDGFEQYF
TGTGCCAGCAGCCGGGACGGGTTCGAGCAGTACTTC
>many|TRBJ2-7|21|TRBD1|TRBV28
CASSHKPGQGQIGEGGYEQYF
TGTGCCAGCAGTCATAAACCGGGACAGGGGCAGATAGGGGAGGGAGGCTACGAGCAGTACTTC
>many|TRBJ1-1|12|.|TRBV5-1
CASSLSNTEAFF
TGTGCCAGCAGCTTAAGTAACACTGAAGCTTTCTTT
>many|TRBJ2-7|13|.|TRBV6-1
CASVRGGDYEQYF
TGTGCCAGCGTTAGAGGCGGGGACTACGAGCAGTACTTC
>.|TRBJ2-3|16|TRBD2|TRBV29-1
CSVNLLRTSATDTQYF
TGCAGCGTTAACCTATTGCGGACTAGCGCCACAGATACGCAGTATTTT
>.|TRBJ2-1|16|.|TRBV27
CASSWGGSLNLDEQFF
TGTGCCAGCAGCTGGGGCGGTAGTCTCAATCTGGATGAGCAGTTCTTC
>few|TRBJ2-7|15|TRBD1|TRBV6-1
CASSEALQGSYEQYF
TGTGCCAGCAGTGAAGCGTTACAGGGGAGCTACGAGCAGTACTTC
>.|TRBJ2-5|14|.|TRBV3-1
CASSQLMAEETQYF
TGTGCCAGCAGCCAATTGATGGCCGAAGAGACCCAGTACTTC
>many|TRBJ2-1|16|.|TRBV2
CASRRGGREVYNEQFF
TGTGCCAGCAGGAGAGGGGGACGAGAAGTGTACAATGAGCAGTTCTTC
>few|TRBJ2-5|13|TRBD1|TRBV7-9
CASSPGQAGTQYF
TGTGCCAGCAGCCCAGGACAGGCGGGGACCCAGTACTTC
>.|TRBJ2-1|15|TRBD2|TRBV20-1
CSARDSGGRYNEQFF
TGCAGTGCTAGAGATTCTGGCGGGAGGTACAATGAGCAGTTCTTC
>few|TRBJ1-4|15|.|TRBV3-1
CASSQDTQSDEKLFF
TGTGCCAGCAGCCAAGATACCCAGTCGGATGAAAAACTGTTTTTT
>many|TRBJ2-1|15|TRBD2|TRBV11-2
CASSFGLAEYNEQFF
TGTGCCAGCAGCTTCGGACTAGCGGAGTACAATGAGCAGTTCTTC
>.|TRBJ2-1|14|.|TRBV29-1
CSVETGRGYNEQFF
TGCAGCGTTGAGACAGGGAGGGGCTACAATGAGCAGTTCTTC
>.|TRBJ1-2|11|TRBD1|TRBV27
CASRQGGGYTF
TGTGCCAGCAGACAGGGGGGTGGCTACACCTTC
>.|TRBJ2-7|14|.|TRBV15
CATSTERVSYEQYF
TGTGCCACCAGCACCGAGAGGGTCTCCTACGAGCAGTACTTC
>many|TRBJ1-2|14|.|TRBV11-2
CASSSSGLYYGYTF
TGTGCCAGCAGCTCCTCCGGACTGTACTATGGCTACACCTTC
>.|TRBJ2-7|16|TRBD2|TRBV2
CASSGLAGGALYEQYF
TGTGCCAGCAGTGGGTTAGCGGGAGGCGCTCTTTACGAGCAGTACTTC
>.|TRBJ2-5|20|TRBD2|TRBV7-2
CASSPGTSGRASDLIETQYF
TGTGCCAGCAGCCCCGGGACTAGCGGGAGGGCCTCGGATCTAATCGAGACCCAGTACTTC
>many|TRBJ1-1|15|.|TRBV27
CASSPVGRFGTEAFF
TGTGCCAGCAGTCCAGTCGGGAGGTTCGGCACTGAAGCTTTCTTT
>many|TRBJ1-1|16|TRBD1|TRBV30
CAWSVPGQGQNTEAFF
TGTGCCTGGAGTGTACCAGGACAGGGGCAAAACACTGAAGCTTTCTTT
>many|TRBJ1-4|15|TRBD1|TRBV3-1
CASSQGYRGGEKLFF
TGTGCCAGCAGCCAAGGGTACAGGGGAGGTGAAAAACTGTTTTTT
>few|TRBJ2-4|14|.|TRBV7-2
CASSSTWERNIQYF
TGTGCCAGCAGCAGTACTTGGGAGAGAAACATTCAGTACTTC
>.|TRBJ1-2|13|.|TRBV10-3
CAISELSEYGYTF
TGTGCCATCAGTGAACTCTCAGAGTATGGCTACACCTTC
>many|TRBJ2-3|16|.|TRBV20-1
CSARDWNSASPDTQYF
TGCAGTGCTAGAGATTGGAATAGCGCCTCCCCAGATACGCAGTATTTT
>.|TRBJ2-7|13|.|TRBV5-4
CASSLGPEREQYF
TGTGCCAGCAGCCTGGGACCGGAAAGAGAGCAGTACTTC
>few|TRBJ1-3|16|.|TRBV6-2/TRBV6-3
CASSYLGRGSGNTIYF
TGTGCCAGCAGTTACTTGGGAAGGGGCTCTGGAAACACCATATATTTT
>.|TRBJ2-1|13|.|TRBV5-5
CASTSLGHNEQFF
TGTGCCAGCACCTCCCTTGGACACAATGAGCAGTTCTTC
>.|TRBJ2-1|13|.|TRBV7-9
CASSLVEGAEQFF
TGTGCCAGCAGCTTAGTGGAGGGGGCTGAGCAGTTCTTC
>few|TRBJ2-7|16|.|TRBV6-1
CASNSAGDLNSYEQYF
TGTGCCAGTAACTCTGCGGGTGACCTCAATTCCTACGAGCAGTACTTC
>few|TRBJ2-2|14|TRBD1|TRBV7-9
CASKPGQGPGELFF
TGTGCCAGCAAACCGGGACAGGGACCCGGGGAGCTGTTTTTT
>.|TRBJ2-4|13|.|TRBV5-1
CASSPEAKNIQYF
TGCGCCAGCAGCCCGGAGGCCAAAAACATTCAGTACTTC
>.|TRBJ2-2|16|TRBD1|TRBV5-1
CASSSPGQGNIGELFF
TGCGCCAGCAGCTCACCGGGACAGGGGAACATTGGGGAGCTGTTTTTT
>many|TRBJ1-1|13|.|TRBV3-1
CASSLGESTEAFF
TGTGCCAGCAGCTTGGGGGAGAGCACTGAAGCTTTCTTT
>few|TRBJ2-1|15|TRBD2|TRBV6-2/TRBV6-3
CASSPPGLAYPEQFF
TGTGCCAGCAGTCCACCGGGACTAGCTTACCCTGAGCAGTTCTTC
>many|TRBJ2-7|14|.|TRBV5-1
CASRPGASSYEQYF
TGCGCCAGCAGGCCAGGGGCAAGCTCCTACGAGCAGTACTTC
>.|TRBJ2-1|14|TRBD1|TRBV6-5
CASSWVTGSDEQFF
TGTGCCAGCAGTTGGGTGACAGGGTCGGATGAGCAGTTCTTC